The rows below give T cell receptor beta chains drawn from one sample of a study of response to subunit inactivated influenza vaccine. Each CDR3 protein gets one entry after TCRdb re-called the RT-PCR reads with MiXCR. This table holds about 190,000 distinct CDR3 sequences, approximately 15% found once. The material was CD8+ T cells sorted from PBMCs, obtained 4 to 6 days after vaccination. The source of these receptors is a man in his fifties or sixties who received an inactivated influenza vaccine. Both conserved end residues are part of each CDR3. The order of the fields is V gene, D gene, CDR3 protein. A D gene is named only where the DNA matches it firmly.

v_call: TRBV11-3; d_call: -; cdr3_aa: CASSYRPGELFF
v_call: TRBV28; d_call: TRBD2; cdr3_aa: CASSLTGGRSNEQFF
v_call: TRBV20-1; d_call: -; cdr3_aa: CSARDNYGRGLDSPLHF
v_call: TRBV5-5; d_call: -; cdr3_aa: CASSPGGGGRLGSQHF
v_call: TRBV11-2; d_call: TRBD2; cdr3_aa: CASSLVASGRSRGYEQYF
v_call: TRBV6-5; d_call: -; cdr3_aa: CASRALSYGYTF
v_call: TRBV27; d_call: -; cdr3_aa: CASSPTTRGEAFF
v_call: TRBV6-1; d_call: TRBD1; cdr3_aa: CASSAAGTGVEQYF
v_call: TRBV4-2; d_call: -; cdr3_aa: CASSQEAGRADTQYF
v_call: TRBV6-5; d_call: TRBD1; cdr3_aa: CASLGTDETQYF
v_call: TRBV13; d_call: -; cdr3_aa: CASSNSSSSYNEQFF
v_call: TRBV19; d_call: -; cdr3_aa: CASSKIDFSNQPQHF
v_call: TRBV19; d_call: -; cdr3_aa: CASTWGHRGIYEQYF
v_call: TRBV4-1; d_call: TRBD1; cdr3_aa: CASSHPGGIYEQYF
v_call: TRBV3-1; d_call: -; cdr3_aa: CASSQDPIYGSYNEQFF
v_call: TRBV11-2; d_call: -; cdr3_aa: CASSLGDLKLFF
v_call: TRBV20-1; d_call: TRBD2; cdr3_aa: CSARDARAGGPYNEQFF
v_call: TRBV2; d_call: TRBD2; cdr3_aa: CASKPTSGGASEQFF
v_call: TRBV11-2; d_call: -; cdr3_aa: CASSPTSGPAFYGYTF
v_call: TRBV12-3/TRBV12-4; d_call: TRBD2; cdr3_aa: CASSLYGGASDTGELFF
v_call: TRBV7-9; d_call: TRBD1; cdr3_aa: CASSEGAQNIQYF
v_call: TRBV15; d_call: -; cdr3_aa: CATSRELTGYWTEAFF
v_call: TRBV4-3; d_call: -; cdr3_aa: CASSQVANEQFF
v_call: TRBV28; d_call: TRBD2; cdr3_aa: CATRRTSAYNEQFF
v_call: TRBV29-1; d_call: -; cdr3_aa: CSVGLSGNEQFF
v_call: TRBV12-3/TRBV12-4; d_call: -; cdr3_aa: CASSLLLNTGELFF
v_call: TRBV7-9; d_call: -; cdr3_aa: CASTELRGGGRDTQYF
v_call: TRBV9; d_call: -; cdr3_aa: CASSVGAGVREQYF
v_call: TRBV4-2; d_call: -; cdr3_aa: CASSQTAPGGTEAFF
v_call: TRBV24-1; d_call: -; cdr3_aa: CATSDQGAPYEQYF
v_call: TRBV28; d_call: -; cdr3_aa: CASSILATYQETQYF
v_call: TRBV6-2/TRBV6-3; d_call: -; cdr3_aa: CASSYGRQLAGELFF
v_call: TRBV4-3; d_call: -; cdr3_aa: CASSQDSAKRLGHNEQFF
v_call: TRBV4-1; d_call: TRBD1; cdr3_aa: CASSKQGAYNEQFF
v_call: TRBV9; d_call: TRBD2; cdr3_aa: CASSGLAGGGNEQFF
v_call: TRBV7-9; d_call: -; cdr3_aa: CASSPPALLNFRGYTF
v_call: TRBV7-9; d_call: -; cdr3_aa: CASSLGGDIYGYTF
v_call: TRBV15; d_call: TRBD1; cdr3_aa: CATSRVRTGEGDTQYF
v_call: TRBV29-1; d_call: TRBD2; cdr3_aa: CSVQEYVRRTSGVRSSYEQYF
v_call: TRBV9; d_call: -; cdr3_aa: CASSVGDNHYEQYF
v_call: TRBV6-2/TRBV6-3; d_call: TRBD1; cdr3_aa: CAIGVRDRSTDTQYF
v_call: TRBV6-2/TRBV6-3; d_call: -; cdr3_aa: CASSRYSNQPQHF
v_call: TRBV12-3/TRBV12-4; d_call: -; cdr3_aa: CATQPIPNNEQFF
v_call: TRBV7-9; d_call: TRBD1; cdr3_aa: CASGTGEYYEQYF
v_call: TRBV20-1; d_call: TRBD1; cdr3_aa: CSARTGRDSYNEQFF
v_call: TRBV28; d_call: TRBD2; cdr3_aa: CASSLGGGGEQETQYF
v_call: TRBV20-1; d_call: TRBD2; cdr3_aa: CSARAPGLAKPGELFF
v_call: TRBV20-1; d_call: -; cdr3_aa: CSAIHNYPSETQYF
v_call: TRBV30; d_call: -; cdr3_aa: CAWSRMPNGYTF
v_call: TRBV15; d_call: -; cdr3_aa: CATSRSAGTGTDTQYF
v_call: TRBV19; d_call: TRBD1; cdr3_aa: CASSRRTGRNYGYTF
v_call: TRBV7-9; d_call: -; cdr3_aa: CASSSNYGYTF
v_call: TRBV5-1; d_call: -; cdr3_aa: CASSLAGGANVLTF
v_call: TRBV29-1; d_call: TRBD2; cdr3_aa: CSVGWIGRGGGEQFF
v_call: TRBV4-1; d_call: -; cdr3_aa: CASSQISEGLNEQFF
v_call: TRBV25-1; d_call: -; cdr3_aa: CASSDFAREQYF
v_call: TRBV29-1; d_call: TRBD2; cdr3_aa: CSVETSGRDLYEQFF